The 10 T cell receptor beta chains below come from one sample, sequenced in a study of blood T cells in healthy people across ages. A second PCR, run for roughly 7 to 11 cycles, used a sample-barcoded 5' primer plus a J-beta primer mix. Each CDR3 protein is one row after TCRdb ran MiXCR on the 5' RACE reads. The data contain over 600,000 distinct CDR3 sequences, less than 45% of them singletons. Material: blood. All receptors derive from an elderly man in good health.

The chain couples TRBV6-2 or TRBV6-3 to TRBJ2-1; D is unresolved. The germline V gene has CDR1 MNHEY and CDR2 SVGEGT. V was shortened by 1 base and J by 10 bases, with 8 bases between the two germline ends. CDR3 length: 12 amino acids. The CDR3 DNA reads as TGTGCCAGCAGTTACTTTAACGGAGAGCAGTTCTTC. Translated: CASSYFNGEQFF.

The J gene is TRBJ1-1, the V gene TRBV9; D gene uncertain. Germline V gene lookup returns CDR1 SGDLS and CDR2 YYNGEE. V was clipped by 4 bases and J by 0 bases, with 10 bases between them. The CDR3 contains 14 residues. The CDR3 nucleotides read TGTGCCAGCAGCCCCCACGGGTTGAACACTGAAGCTTTCTTT. Amino acid sequence: CASSPHGLNTEAFF.

This clonotype was recorded a few times. The V gene is TRBV11-2, the J gene TRBJ1-2; D might be TRBD1 (5 bases). The germline CDR1 and CDR2 sequences are SGHAT and FQNNGV. With 0 bases removed from V and 5 bases from J, the gap between germline ends came to 10 bases. This CDR3 region has 14 residues. CDR3 sequence reads: CASSLDMGDYGYTF. The CDR3 DNA sequence: TGTGCCAGCAGCTTAGATATGGGGGATTATGGCTACACCTTC.

The CDR3 reads CSTRGLAKNIQYF. The CDR3 DNA reads TGCAGTACCAGGGGCTTAGCCAAAAACATTCAGTACTTC. The chain uses TRBV20-1 and TRBJ2-7; possible D gene TRBD1, 6 bases. The end of the DNA fits TRBJ2-4 better, so the J call may be wrong. The CDR3 length is 13 residues. CDR1 is DFQATT and CDR2 is SNEGSKA in the germline V gene (reference sequence).

In this sample, this clonotype turned up once. Given a much more abundant clone one base away, this may be a read error. The V call is TRBV29-1, the J call TRBJ2-1; TRBD2 aligns across 9 bases. With V trimmed by 5 bases and J by 13 bases, 18 bases remained unmatched. Looked up from germline, CDR1 is SQVTM and CDR2 is ANQGSEA. The CDR3 has 15 residues. DNA of the CDR3: TGCAGCGTTCCATCCTTAGCGGGAGCGATAGAGACCCAGTTCTTC. Encoded protein: CSVPSLAGAIETQFF.

The V call is TRBV2, the J call TRBJ2-3; D unresolved. CDR1 SNHLY and CDR2 FYNNEI come from the germline V gene. The CDR3 has 17 amino acids. V lost 0 bases, J lost 4 bases, and 17 bases lay in between. The CDR3 region is CASSEALQKPTADTQYF. DNA of the CDR3: TGTGCCAGCAGTGAAGCGCTTCAGAAACCAACCGCAGATACGCAGTATTTT.

This chain links TRBV6-5 with TRBJ2-7; a possible D gene is TRBD2 (6 bases). Per the germline V gene, CDR1 is MNHEY and CDR2 is SVGAGI. CDR3 length equals 12 residues. Trimming took off 10 bases at V and 3 bases at J, with 13 bases between the two ends. The CDR3 sequence: CATRAGGYEQYF. For the CDR3, the DNA is TGTGCCACCCGGGCCGGGGGCTACGAGCAGTACTTC.

The rearrangement joins TRBV7-2 to TRBJ2-7; D gene ambiguous. V was clipped by 1 base and J by 5 bases, with 15 bases between them. CDR1 is SGHTA and CDR2 is FQGNSA in the germline V gene. The CDR3 runs 15 residues. DNA of the CDR3: TGTGCCAGCAGCTTAGACGGTGCCCGCCGGAACGAGCAGTACTTC. This encodes CASSLDGARRNEQYF.

As to this clonotype: The junction shows a germline mismatch at one end, possibly a read error. This sequence joins TRBV3-1 and TRBJ2-3, with D perhaps matching TRBD1 (5 bases). Germline loops: CDR1 LGHDT, CDR2 YNNKEL (reference sequence). The CDR3 covers 15 residues. CDR3 nucleotide sequence: TGTGCCAACAGCCAAGGGGCGACTCAGACAGATACGCAGTATTTT. It encodes CANSQGATQTDTQYF.

This clonotype came up a few times. V gene TRBV5-1 combines with J gene TRBJ1-1; D remains unclear. The germline V gene encodes CDR1 SGHRS and CDR2 YFSETQ. V was shortened by 5 bases and J by 1 base, with 9 bases between the two germline ends. The CDR3 has 13 residues. CDR3 in amino acids: CASRLNRNTEAFF. The DNA for the CDR3 is TGCGCCAGCAGACTTAACAGGAACACTGAAGCTTTCTTT.